One and the same sample provided the 12 T cell receptor beta chains below, sequenced in a study of blood T cell repertoires in COVID-19. Profiling relied on immunoSEQ multiplex PCR, and the TCRdb table lists in-frame clones only, not all of them. The table records under 500,000 clones, more than 85% of them present only once. Input material: peripheral blood. The source is a woman aged 25 to 39 with acute or convalescent COVID-19.

CDR3 region: CASSERSWEGEQFF. In DNA, the CDR3 is TGTGCCAGCAGTGAACGGTCCTGGGAGGGTGAGCAGTTCTTC. The chain joins TRBV2 to TRBJ2-1; 7 nucleotides match TRBD2. The germline gives CDR1 SNHLY, CDR2 FYNNEI. Unmatched junction bases numbered 7, after V lost 2 bases and J lost 9 bases. The CDR3 runs 14 residues. Variable domain in full (rest from reference TRBV2 and TRBJ2-1): EPEVTQTPSHQVTQMGQEVILRCVPISNHLYFYWYRQILGQKVEFLVSFYNNEISEKSEIFDDQFSVERPDGSNFTLKIRSTKLEDSAMYFCASSERSWEGEQFFGPGTRLTVL.

This rearrangement joins TRBV2 to TRBJ2-3, with TRBD2 identical over 8 bases. This CDR3 comprises 17 residues. CDR1 and CDR2 from the germline V gene are SNHLY and FYNNEI. V trimming: 0 bases; J trimming: 8 bases; junction bases outside the gene matches: 13. DNA for the CDR3: TGTGCCAGCAGTGAAGCGCGGTGGGAACGGGGGGGCGGTACGCAGTATTTT. Encoded protein: CASSEARWERGGGTQYF.

CDR3 sequence reads: CASSPGTGGIREQYF. For the CDR3, the DNA is TGTGCCAGCAGCCCCGGGACAGGGGGGATTAGGGAGCAGTACTTC. The rearrangement links TRBV27 to TRBJ2-7, with 11 bases aligning to TRBD1. The CDR3 covers 15 residues. The V and J ends lost 6 bases and 7 bases, in that order; junction bases with no gene match: 11. Germline CDR1 MNHEY, CDR2 SMNVEV (reference sequence).

The chain employs TRBV28 and TRBJ1-1, with TRBD1 identical over 11 bases. The CDR3 runs to 15 residues. V shed 7 bases, J shed 5 bases, and the junction held 9 bases outside the gene matches. Germline values: CDR1 MDHEN, CDR2 SYDVKM. CDR3 protein: CASIGGGQGVTEAFF. The CDR3, as DNA: TGTGCCAGCATTGGGGGGGGACAGGGGGTAACTGAAGCTTTCTTT.

This clone was observed a handful of times. Distinct nucleotide sequences in the sample also encode this CDR3. The chain couples TRBV5-1 to TRBJ1-2; TRBD1 matches at 8 bases. Germline CDR1 and CDR2: SGHRS and YFSETQ. The junction had 2 bases not matched to a gene; V was cut back by 3 bases and J by 4 bases. This CDR3 has 13 amino acids. CDR3 sequence (DNA): TGCGCCAGCAGCTCAGGACAGGGCTATGGCTACACCTTC. The encoded protein is CASSSGQGYGYTF.

The chain recombines TRBV7-2 with TRBJ2-1, with 13 bases aligning to TRBD2. V gave up 2 bases and J gave up 7 bases; unmatched junction bases: 2. The germline V gene encodes CDR1 SGHTA and CDR2 FQGNSA. The CDR3 contains 15 residues. The CDR3 DNA sequence: TGTGCCAGCAGCTTACAACTAGCGGGGGGGAATGAGCAGTTCTTC. This codes for CASSLQLAGGNEQFF.

The chain has TRBV5-1 and TRBJ2-2; D not resolved. Trimming stripped 4 bases from V and 6 bases from J, with 13 bases between. Germline V gene sequence: CDR1 SGHRS, CDR2 YFSETQ. The CDR3 is 14 amino acids. The CDR3 nucleotides are TGCGCCAGCAGCCCGAGCTATTCTTCCGGGGAGCTGTTTTTT. This encodes CASSPSYSSGELFF. The variable domain in full, with the rest retrieved from reference TRBV5-1 and TRBJ2-2, is KAGVTQTPRYLIKTRGQQVTLSCSPISGHRSVSWYQQTPGQGLQFLFEYFSETQRNKGNFPGRFSGRQFSNSRSEMNVSTLELGDSALYLCASSPSYSSGELFFGEGSRLTVL.

The V and J genes are TRBV28 and TRBJ2-1; D unclear. Trimming took off 3 bases at V and 4 bases at J, with 10 bases between the two ends. CDR1 and CDR2 from the germline V gene are MDHEN and SYDVKM. The CDR3 has 14 amino acids. The CDR3 loop reads CASSFVGQYNEQFF. CDR3 nucleotide sequence: TGTGCCAGCAGTTTCGTTGGGCAGTACAATGAGCAGTTCTTC.

This chain joins TRBV4-2 and TRBJ2-7, with 11 bases that match TRBD1. J gave up 6 bases and V 0 bases, and 4 bases lay outside the gene matches. Germline assignment: CDR1 LGHNA and CDR2 YNFKEQ. This CDR3 is 15 amino acids long. DNA of the CDR3: TGTGCCAGCAGCCAAGATGTAGGGACAGGGGGCGAGCAGTACTTC. Translation: CASSQDVGTGGEQYF.

The chain employs TRBV11-2 and TRBJ2-5, with D tentatively TRBD1 (6 bases). V gave up 1 base and J gave up 4 bases, with 13 bases separating them. The length of the CDR3 is 15 residues. CDR1 is SGHAT, CDR2 FQNNGV, per germline. CDR3 sequence: CASSLGGPGGETQYF. The CDR3 DNA reads TGTGCCAGCAGCTTAGGGGGGCCGGGTGGAGAGACCCAGTACTTC. Full variable domain (remainder filled in from reference TRBV11-2 and TRBJ2-5): EAGVAQSPRYKIIEKRQSVAFWCNPISGHATLYWYQQILGQGPKLLIQFQNNGVVDDSQLPKDRFSAERLKGVDSTLKIQPAKLEDSAVYLCASSLGGPGGETQYFGPGTRLLVL.

V gene TRBV29-1 combines with J gene TRBJ2-3, with D unclear. V was trimmed by 6 bases and J by 3 bases, leaving 7 bases between them. The CDR3 is 11 amino acids. The germline V gene has CDR1 SQVTM and CDR2 ANQGSEA. The DNA of the CDR3 is TGCAGCGTGACAAGGACAGATACGCAGTATTTT. It yields the protein CSVTRTDTQYF.

The chain uses TRBV7-2 and TRBJ2-7; 7 bases align to TRBD1. Per germline, CDR1 SGHTA and CDR2 FQGNSA. V trimming: 3 bases; J trimming: 3 bases; junction bases outside the gene matches: 8. The CDR3 covers 15 residues. The CDR3 region has the DNA TGTGCCAGCAGCTTGAGTGCGACAGGGCTCTACGAGCAGTACTTC. As protein: CASSLSATGLYEQYF. The full variable domain, in which reference TRBV7-2 and TRBJ2-7 provide the parts outside the CDR3, is GAGVSQSPSNKVTEKGKDVELRCDPISGHTALYWYRQSLGQGLEFLIYFQGNSAPDKSGLPSDRFSAERTGGSVSTLTIQRTQQEDSAVYLCASSLSATGLYEQYFGPGTRLTVT.